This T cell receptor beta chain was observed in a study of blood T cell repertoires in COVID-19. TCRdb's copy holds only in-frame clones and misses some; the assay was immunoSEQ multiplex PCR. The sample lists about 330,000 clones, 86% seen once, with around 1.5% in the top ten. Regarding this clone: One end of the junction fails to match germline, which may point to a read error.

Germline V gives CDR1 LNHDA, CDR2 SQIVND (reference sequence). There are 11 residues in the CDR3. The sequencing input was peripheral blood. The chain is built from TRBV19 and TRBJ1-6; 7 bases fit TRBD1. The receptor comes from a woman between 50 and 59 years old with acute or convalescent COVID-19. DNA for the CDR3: TGTGCCAGTAGTACAGGGACAGCCCTATCATTT. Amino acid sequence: CASSTGTALSF.